Listed below are T cell receptor beta chains from one sample, sequenced in a study of blood T cell repertoires in COVID-19. TCRdb's copy holds only in-frame clones and misses some; the assay was immunoSEQ multiplex PCR. The table has about 200,000 clones, around 86% seen once. The specimen was PBMCs or T cells enriched from blood (not recorded which). These receptors came from a man aged 35-49 years with acute COVID-19. Both conserved end residues are part of each CDR3. The D gene is left open where the match is weak. Rows may omit the clone size; those that give it use once, few, many or a size class.

V,D,size,J,DNA,CDR3
TRBV5-1,-,-,TRBJ2-5,TGCGCCAGCAGCGAGTCCCGGCGGGGCCTCCAAGAGACCCAGTACTTC,CASSESRRGLQETQYF
TRBV14,TRBD1,-,TRBJ2-7,TGTGCCAGCAGCCAAGTCCGCCGACAGGGAGAGCAGTACTTC,CASSQVRRQGEQYF
TRBV6-1,-,-,TRBJ1-1,TGTGCCAGCAGTGAAGCCAGATACACTGAAGCTTTCTTT,CASSEARYTEAFF
TRBV25-1,-,once,TRBJ2-1,TGTGCCAGCAGTGCCGGACAGAGGGATGAGCAGTTCTTC,CASSAGQRDEQFF
TRBV18,TRBD2,-,TRBJ2-1,TGTGCCAGCTCACCCGGGACTAGCGGGATCCTCAATGAGCAGTTCTTC,CASSPGTSGILNEQFF
TRBV6-5,-,-,TRBJ2-2,TGTGCCAGCAGCCTACAGGCGGACACCGGGGAGCTGTTTTTT,CASSLQADTGELFF
TRBV27,-,-,TRBJ2-7,TGTGCCAGCAGTTTAACAGGGCCGGCCTACGAGCAGTACTTC,CASSLTGPAYEQYF
TRBV18,-,-,TRBJ2-5,TGTGCCAGCTCACCAAGCAATCAAGAGACCCAGTACTTC,CASSPSNQETQYF
TRBV2,TRBD2,few,TRBJ2-3,TGTGCCAGCAATCCGGCGGGAGGGCCTACAGATACGCAGTATTTT,CASNPAGGPTDTQYF
TRBV4-1,TRBD2,-,TRBJ2-5,TGCGCCAGCAGCAGGCTAGCGGGCGAGACCCAGTACTTC,CASSRLAGETQYF
TRBV5-1,-,-,TRBJ1-4,TGCGCCAGCAGCCCAGGACAGAGAGATGAAAAACTGTTTTTT,CASSPGQRDEKLFF
TRBV20-1,-,-,TRBJ2-7,TGCAGTGCTACCCCGTACGAGCAGTACTTC,CSATPYEQYF
TRBV2,-,once,TRBJ2-1,TGTGCCAGCAGTCAGCGGTCCTACAATGAGCAGTTCTTC,CASSQRSYNEQFF
TRBV7-7,-,-,TRBJ2-1,TGTGCTAGCAGCTTAAGGGTAGGGGCCAATGAGCAGTTCTTC,CASSLRVGANEQFF
TRBV7-9,TRBD1,-,TRBJ1-6,TGTGCCAGCAGCTCAGGGGGGAATAATTCACCCCTCCACTTT,CASSSGGNNSPLHF
TRBV12-3/TRBV12-4,-,-,TRBJ2-1,TGTGCCAGCACCAACCGCGAGGGAGAGCAGTTCTTC,CASTNREGEQFF
TRBV7-3,TRBD1,-,TRBJ2-2,TGTGCCAGCAGCTTAACGGGACAGGGAAGCACCGGGGAGCTGTTTTTT,CASSLTGQGSTGELFF
TRBV24-1,TRBD1,few,TRBJ2-1,TGTGCCACCAGCCGGACCGGGACAGGGGGCTACAATGAGCAGTTCTTC,CATSRTGTGGYNEQFF
TRBV9,-,-,TRBJ1-1,TGTGCCAGCAGCGTAGGAGAGGCCCGGGTAGCTTTCTTT,CASSVGEARVAFF
TRBV3-1/TRBV3-2,-,-,TRBJ2-1,TGTGCCAGCAGCCAAGTGCTAGGCCATGAGCAGTTCTTC,CASSQVLGHEQFF
TRBV2,TRBD2,-,TRBJ2-3,TGTGCCAGCAATCGCCTAGCGGGAGGCACAGATACGCAGTATTTT,CASNRLAGGTDTQYF
TRBV25-1,TRBD1,-,TRBJ2-2,TGTGCCAGCGTCGGGACAGGGGTGAACACCGGGGAGCTGTTTTTT,CASVGTGVNTGELFF
TRBV20-1,TRBD1,-,TRBJ2-7,TGCAGTGCTGGGACAGTTCAGCAGTACTTC,CSAGTVQQYF
TRBV6-1,TRBD1,-,TRBJ2-3,TGTGCCAGCAGTGTCTCGGGACAGGAGAGCACAGATACGCAGTATTTT,CASSVSGQESTDTQYF
TRBV7-9,-,once,TRBJ1-2,TGTGCCAGCAGCTTAGAAGGGGAGGGCTATGGCTACACCTTC,CASSLEGEGYGYTF
TRBV28,TRBD1,-,TRBJ1-5,TGTGCCAGCACCTGGGACAGGGTCCTTCCTCAGCCCCAGCATTTT,CASTWDRVLPQPQHF
TRBV27,TRBD2,-,TRBJ2-1,TGTGCCAGTCAGCGGGAGGGCCTAATTGAGCAGTTCTTC,CASQREGLIEQFF
TRBV14,-,-,TRBJ1-1,TGTGCCAGCAGCCAAGTCAGAGGGCCTGTTGAAGCTTTCTTT,CASSQVRGPVEAFF
TRBV30,-,-,TRBJ1-6,TGTGCCTGGAAGACAGGCGGCGTATTCTCCTATAATTCACCCCTCCACTTT,CAWKTGGVFSYNSPLHF
TRBV28,TRBD1,-,TRBJ2-7,TGTGCCAGCAGTGTTGGGATTGGGACAGACCCGTACGAGCAGTACTTC,CASSVGIGTDPYEQYF
TRBV28,TRBD2,-,TRBJ2-7,TGTGCCAGCAACGGGCTAGCGGGATCCTACGAGCAGTACTTC,CASNGLAGSYEQYF
TRBV19,TRBD2,few,TRBJ2-1,TGTGCCAGTAGTACCCCCGCCGGGAGGGGAGGCAATGAGCAGTTCTTC,CASSTPAGRGGNEQFF
TRBV29-1,TRBD1,-,TRBJ1-1,TGCAGCACCTGGTCACCGGGACAGGGGGGAACTGAAGCTTTCTTT,CSTWSPGQGGTEAFF
TRBV3-1/TRBV3-2,-,-,TRBJ2-5,TGTGCCAGCAGCCAAGCCACTCGCTCGGGGAGACTTGGCGACCCAGAGACCCAGTACTTC,CASSQATRSGRLGDPETQYF
TRBV6-6,-,-,TRBJ2-1,TGTGCCAGCAGTTACTCTCTAGGTTCGAATGAGCAGTTCTTC,CASSYSLGSNEQFF
TRBV7-3,-,once,TRBJ2-2,TGTGCCAGCAGCCTCAGGGTGAACACCGGGGAGCTGTTTTTT,CASSLRVNTGELFF
TRBV18,TRBD1,-,TRBJ2-7,TGTGCCAGCTCACCGCTTTTTACAGCCGGGACAGGGGTTAACGAGCAGTACTTC,CASSPLFTAGTGVNEQYF
TRBV7-2,-,-,TRBJ1-1,TGTGCCAGCAGCTTAACCTGGGGGCGGTGGGACACTGAAGCTTTCTTT,CASSLTWGRWDTEAFF
TRBV19,TRBD1,-,TRBJ2-1,TGTGCCAGTAGTGCCACAGGGGAAGGTGAGCAGTTCTTC,CASSATGEGEQFF
TRBV9,TRBD2,-,TRBJ2-1,TGTGCCAGCAGCGTTAGCGGGAGGGACTACAATGAGCAGTTCTTC,CASSVSGRDYNEQFF
TRBV2,-,-,TRBJ2-7,TGTGCCATGCAGCAGGGCGGACGCTACGAGCAGTACTTC,CAMQQGGRYEQYF
TRBV27,-,-,TRBJ1-2,TGTGCCAGCAGTTTGCAGGGGTCCTATGGCTACACCTTC,CASSLQGSYGYTF
TRBV3-1/TRBV3-2,-,-,TRBJ2-7,TGTGCCAGCAGCCAGAACGAAGCGTCCTACGAGCAGTACTTC,CASSQNEASYEQYF
TRBV19,-,-,TRBJ2-3,TGTGCCGTAGCCTTACGTGTCACAGATACGCAGTATTTT,CAVALRVTDTQYF
TRBV24-1,-,-,TRBJ2-3,TGTGCCACCAGTGATTTACCGAGGGGACACCTAAACACAGATACGCAGTATTTT,CATSDLPRGHLNTDTQYF